This TCR beta chain was captured by sequencing in a study of blood T cell repertoires in COVID-19. In the study overall: Sources were T cells, B-cell-depleted T cells, or PBMCs; the material itself was cDNA or gDNA.

In the authors' methods: From reference gene primer amplification, estimates of nucleated cell counts were derived. Method: immunoSEQ multiplex PCR; TCRdb's copy keeps in-frame clones and lacks some. V, J and clone size are taken as reported in that table, and D and trimming were inferred from the DNA itself. The sample shows fewer than 200,000 clones, approximately 79% of them seen only once. Germline assignment: CDR1 SGHTA and CDR2 FQGNSA. V shed 5 bases and J 2 bases; nucleotides not matched to a gene: 6. This CDR3 has 14 residues. Sequenced: peripheral blood. The rearrangement uses TRBV7-2 and TRBJ2-7; 7 bases map to TRBD2. The sequence was collected from a woman of 80 years or more with acute or convalescent COVID-19. The CDR3 here is CASSRREHTYEQYF. CDR3 DNA sequence: TGTGCCAGCAGCAGGCGGGAGCATACCTACGAGCAGTACTTC.